The source of this T cell receptor beta chain is a study of shared clonotypes between healthy human individuals. The method was immunoSEQ multiplex PCR; TCRdb's version includes in-frame clones alone and lacks a portion of them. The table includes about a million clones, 65% to 80% detected once. In the case of this clone: Its target is unknown.

With 0 bases removed from V and 11 bases from J, the gap between germline ends came to 6 bases. The CDR3 sequence is 11 residues long. CDR1 and CDR2 from the germline V gene are SEHNR and FQNEAQ (reference sequence). Whole-study results and caveats: The generation probabilities recorded for non-shared clonotypes fell below those of clonotypes shared by all four donors. The sampled material consisted only of blood, and tissue repertoires are likely to differ.

The TCR was taken from a man younger than 35 in good health. This chain joins TRBV7-9 and TRBJ2-3; D not resolved. The source material was memory CD4+ T cells sorted from blood. As for subset: CD45RA-negative fraction. This CDR3 is CASSLASGQYF. The CDR3 DNA follows: TGTGCCAGCAGCTTAGCTTCTGGGCAGTATTTT.